Listed below are T cell receptor beta chains from one sample, sequenced in a study of graft-versus-host responses after intestinal transplantation. These receptors have no known antigen. TCRdb's table, derived via immunoSEQ multiplex PCR, lists solely in-frame clones and lacks some. Among over 100,000 clones listed, roughly 87% were seen once. The sequences come from unstimulated CD4+ T cells sorted from spleen or lymph node cells, collected before intestinal transplant. These receptors came from a human donor who received an intestinal transplant. Both conserved end residues are trimmed from each CDR3. Each record gives: V gene, CDR3 protein.

TRBV11-2 ASSLNPGSYEQY
TRBV6-1 ASSELARIGYT
TRBV30 AWRGLAEQF
TRBV7-9 ASSLVRPGSPVY
TRBV9 ASSVGGSGRLQETQY
TRBV7-9 ASSLVWTPGELF
TRBV28 ASTLMDRSYGYT
TRBV5-5 ASSFYRASAGNTIY
TRBV7-3 ASSPYLAGTGSTGELF
TRBV1 TSSRRLAGLDTQY
TRBV29-1 SGAGTGEGGYT
TRBV6-5 ASSPLGPYTDTQY